These 23 T cell receptor beta chains were all obtained from the same sample, sequenced in a study of sequential checkpoint blockade in melanoma. TCRdb's table, derived via immunoSEQ multiplex PCR, lists solely in-frame clones and lacks some. The sample lists over 30,000 clones; around four fifths were seen once. Treatment here: randomized to nivolumab then ipilimumab (arm A) or the reverse (arm B). The material was CD8+ T cells sorted from blood (inferred from file names), obtained from a patient given nivolumab and ipilimumab in sequence. These receptors all stem from a human donor with melanoma.

V is TRBV19 and J is TRBJ2-5; weak D call: TRBD1 (6 bases). The J call may be wrong; the DNA end is better matched by TRBJ2-7. In germline, CDR1 is LNHDA, CDR2 SQIVND (reference sequence). The CDR3 length is 15 residues. CDR3 nucleotides: TGTGCCAGTAGGACCCGGTCTGGGGGCTACTACGAGCAGTACTTC. Protein: CASRTRSGGYYEQYF.

The chain is built from TRBV10-3 and TRBJ2-7, with no clear D. V was cut by 11 bases and J by 3 bases, with 17 bases left in between. The CDR3 sequence is 13 residues long. The V gene's germline CDR1 is ENHRY and CDR2 SYGVKD. CDR3 loop: CASSEVPSYEQYF. CDR3 DNA: TGTGCCTCCTCCGAGGTCCCCAGCTACGAGCAGTACTTC.

The CDR3 coding sequence is TGTGCCAGCAGGCAGGACAGATTAAACTATGGCTACACCTTC. Protein product: CASRQDRLNYGYTF. The chain employs TRBV6-5 and TRBJ1-2; D is possibly TRBD1 (6 bases). Per germline, CDR1 MNHEY and CDR2 SVGAGI. V was pared by 6 bases and J by 2 bases, with 13 bases between. The CDR3 spans 14 residues.

This clone showed up just once. The chain couples TRBV5-1 to TRBJ2-2; D remains ambiguous. Germline V gives CDR1 SGHRS, CDR2 YFSETQ. V was cut by 2 bases and J by 2 bases, with 10 bases left in between. CDR3 size: 15 residues. CDR3: CASSFMSENTGELFF. The CDR3 bases are TGCGCCAGCAGCTTCATGTCAGAAAACACCGGGGAGCTGTTTTTT.

The chain has TRBV30 and TRBJ1-1, with D maybe TRBD1 (6 bases). Germline CDR1 GTSNPN, CDR2 SVGIG (reference sequence). The CDR3 runs 12 residues. The V end lost 0 bases, the J end lost 7 bases, and 9 bases lay between the germline ends. Here the CDR3 DNA reads TGTGCCTGGAGTGTATCAGGGGATGAAGCTTTCTTT. Its protein product is CAWSVSGDEAFF. Supplemented by reference TRBV30 and TRBJ1-1, the full variable domain reads SQTIHQWPATLVQPVGSPLSLECTVEGTSNPNLYWYRQAAGRGLQLLFYSVGIGQISSEVPQNLSASRPQDRQFILSSKKLLLSDSGFYLCAWSVSGDEAFFGQGTRLTVV.

The genes are TRBV29-1 and TRBJ2-1, with D possibly being TRBD1 (6 bases). Germline V gene lookup returns CDR1 SQVTM and CDR2 ANQGSEA. The CDR3 contains 15 residues. Trimming shortened V by 8 bases and J by 0 bases, and 17 bases separated the two germline ends. The CDR3 region has the DNA TGCAGCACCGAGGACACAGGGAGCTCCTACAATGAGCAGTTCTTC. Translated, it gives CSTEDTGSSYNEQFF.

V is TRBV18 and J is TRBJ2-3; D not certain. Germline CDR1 and CDR2: KGHSH and LQKENI. This CDR3 contains 14 residues. V lost 5 bases and J lost 6, with 15 bases in between. CDR3 loop: CASSRSTAVDTQYF. CDR3 DNA sequence: TGTGCCAGCTCAAGGTCAACGGCGGTGGATACGCAGTATTTT.

This clone was counted between two and nine times. The V and J genes are TRBV2 and TRBJ2-3; D may be TRBD2 (5 bases). CDR3 size: 16 residues. The V end lost 0 bases, the J end lost 2 bases, and 12 bases lay between the germline ends. Germline CDR1 SNHLY, CDR2 FYNNEI. The CDR3 nucleotides are TGTGCCAGCAGTGAAGCACTGGCGGGTGACACAGATACGCAGTATTTT. This encodes CASSEALAGDTDTQYF.

Judged by abundance, this clone is medium-sized (0.01 to 0.1%). V gene TRBV14 combines with J gene TRBJ2-7, with D unclear. Deletions cut 0 bases from V and 4 bases from J, with 7 bases between. Germline CDR1 SGHDN, CDR2 FVKESK. The CDR3 length is 13 residues. The CDR3 here is CASSQDYLYEQYF. The CDR3 DNA follows: TGTGCCAGCAGCCAAGACTACTTATACGAGCAGTACTTC.

The chain recombines TRBV9 with TRBJ2-5, with D perhaps TRBD1 (5 bases). TRBJ2-7 explains the end of the DNA better; the J call may be wrong. CDR1 and CDR2 from the germline V gene are SGDLS and YYNGEE. CDR3 size: 13 residues. The CDR3 DNA is TGTGCCAGCAGCGTAGGACAGACCTACGAGCAGTACTTC. Translating gives CASSVGQTYEQYF.

The rearrangement uses TRBV5-6 and TRBJ2-7, with 7 bases identical to TRBD1. The CDR3 spans 13 residues. After removal of 5 bases from V and 6 bases from J, the junction contained 8 bases not matched to a gene. Germline V gene lookup returns CDR1 SGHDT and CDR2 YYEEEE. CDR3 protein: CASSPPWDSEQYF. The CDR3 nucleotides read TGTGCCAGCAGTCCGCCCTGGGACAGCGAGCAGTACTTC. Drawing the rest from reference TRBV5-6 and TRBJ2-7, the complete variable domain is DAGVTQSPTHLIKTRGQQVTLRCSPKSGHDTVSWYQQALGQGPQFIFQYYEEEERQRGNFPDRFSGHQFPNYSSELNVNALLLGDSALYLCASSPPWDSEQYFGPGTRLTVT.

The rearrangement uses TRBV2 and TRBJ1-1; D gene unclear. Trimming took off 4 bases at V and 1 base at J, with 13 bases between the two ends. CDR1 and CDR2 from the germline V gene are SNHLY and FYNNEI. The CDR3 is 15 residues long. CDR3 sequence reads: CASSVGGIENTEAFF. The CDR3 DNA sequence: TGTGCCAGCAGTGTGGGAGGGATTGAGAACACTGAAGCTTTCTTT.

The rearrangement uses TRBV27 and TRBJ2-7; 10 positions agree with TRBD1. The CDR3 covers 15 residues. V shed 3 bases, J shed 2 bases, and the junction held 4 bases outside the gene matches. The germline V gene encodes CDR1 MNHEY and CDR2 SMNVEV (reference sequence). This CDR3 is CASSFSGQGTYEQYF. The CDR3, as DNA: TGTGCCAGCAGTTTCTCGGGACAGGGGACCTACGAGCAGTACTTC.

The chain couples TRBV28 to TRBJ2-5; TRBD2 matches at 8 bases. V lost 5 bases to trimming and J lost 5 bases; unmatched junction nucleotides: 13. The CDR3 totals 16 residues. The germline CDR1 and CDR2 sequences are MDHEN and SYDVKM. CDR3 in amino acids: CASSLGTAGLVETQYF. For the CDR3, the DNA is TGTGCCAGCAGTCTGGGGACCGCGGGACTAGTGGAGACCCAGTACTTC.

The rearrangement uses TRBV7-9 and TRBJ2-5; D not resolved. The end of the DNA aligns better with TRBJ2-7, so the J call may be wrong. From germline, CDR1 is SEHNR and CDR2 FQNEAQ (reference sequence). This CDR3 is built from 12 residues. In nucleotides, the CDR3 is TGTGCCAGCAGCTTACAAGCCTACGAGCAGTACTTC. It encodes CASSLQAYEQYF.

Concerning this clone itself: The same CDR3 can be traced to other DNA sequences in this sample. The chain has TRBV25-1 and TRBJ2-7, with 12 nucleotides matching TRBD2. Germline V lookup: CDR1 MGHDK, CDR2 SYGVNS. This CDR3 region has 16 residues. V trimming: 4 bases; J trimming: 3 bases; junction bases outside the gene matches: 7. Here the CDR3 reads CASSGWTSGTFYEQYF. In DNA form, the CDR3 reads TGTGCCAGCAGTGGCTGGACTAGCGGGACATTCTACGAGCAGTACTTC.

The V and J genes are TRBV6-1 and TRBJ2-5; perhaps TRBD1 as D (6 bases). V was clipped by 2 bases and J by 2 bases, with 12 bases between them. Germline V gene data show CDR1 as MNHNS and CDR2 as SASEGT. This CDR3 spans 15 amino acids. The CDR3 loop is CASSERQGQQETQYF. The CDR3 nucleotides read TGTGCCAGCAGTGAACGGCAGGGGCAACAAGAGACCCAGTACTTC.

The chain couples TRBV10-3 to TRBJ2-7; perhaps TRBD1 as D (5 bases). The germline gives CDR1 ENHRY, CDR2 SYGVKD. Trimming removed 4 bases from V and 2 bases from J, with 15 bases in between. The CDR3 is made up of 15 amino acids. The CDR3 here is CAISVFRENAYEQYF. As DNA, the CDR3 is TGTGCCATCAGTGTATTCAGGGAAAACGCCTACGAGCAGTACTTC.

The rearrangement uses TRBV2 and TRBJ1-1; unclear D gene. V was cut by 2 bases and J by 6 bases, with 16 bases left in between. The germline V gene has CDR1 SNHLY and CDR2 FYNNEI. The CDR3 covers 15 residues. CDR3 amino acids: CASSETRVGSAEAFF. As DNA, the CDR3 is TGTGCCAGCAGTGAAACTCGGGTAGGTTCGGCTGAAGCTTTCTTT.

This sequence joins TRBV4-2 and TRBJ1-4, with 10 nucleotides matching TRBD1. This CDR3 is built from 16 residues. Germline V gene sequence: CDR1 LGHNA, CDR2 YNFKEQ. V shed 0 bases, J shed 7 bases, and the junction held 5 bases outside the gene matches. As DNA, the CDR3 is TGTGCCAGCAGCCAAGATGCCGGGACAGGGGTTGAAAAACTGTTTTTT. Encoded protein: CASSQDAGTGVEKLFF.

The chain recombines TRBV5-6 with TRBJ2-7; 13 nucleotides align to TRBD2. CDR1 is SGHDT, CDR2 YYEEEE, per germline. CDR3 size: 14 residues. Unmatched junction bases numbered 0, after V lost 0 bases and J lost 6 bases. This CDR3 reads CASSLGLAGGEQYF. The DNA of the CDR3 is TGTGCCAGCAGCTTGGGACTAGCGGGGGGCGAGCAGTACTTC. Filled out from reference TRBV5-6 and TRBJ2-7, the complete variable domain reads DAGVTQSPTHLIKTRGQQVTLRCSPKSGHDTVSWYQQALGQGPQFIFQYYEEEERQRGNFPDRFSGHQFPNYSSELNVNALLLGDSALYLCASSLGLAGGEQYFGPGTRLTVT.

The rearrangement links TRBV10-1 to TRBJ2-5; weak D call: TRBD1 (5 bases). V gave up 3 bases and J gave up 4 bases, with 6 bases separating them. The CDR3 is 12 residues long. Germline CDR1 reads WNHNN; CDR2 reads SYGVQD (reference sequence). The CDR3 is CASSDTGETQYF. CDR3 nucleotide sequence: TGCGCCAGCAGTGACACAGGAGAGACCCAGTACTTC.

In DNA form, the CDR3 reads TGTGCCAGCAGAAGGGACAGGGTGGCGCCCTACGAGCAGTACTTC. This translates into CASRRDRVAPYEQYF. J is TRBJ2-7 and V is TRBV21-1; the table assigns TRBD1, which was not confirmed against the DNA. TRBV21-1 is noted as a pseudogene. This CDR3 contains 15 residues.